The 32 T cell receptor beta chains below were found in one sample sequenced in a study of blood T cell repertoires in COVID-19. Using immunoSEQ multiplex PCR, the repertoire was profiled, and TCRdb retains in-frame clones only, with some absent. The sample records 300,000 to 400,000 clones, 75% to 90% being singletons. Sequences were obtained from peripheral blood. These receptor sequences come from a woman aged 25-40 years with COVID-19, enrolled during active disease.

The CDR3 nucleotides read TGTGCCAGCAGGGGGGGACAGGGGGCGCCCACTGAAGCTTTCTTT. Protein product: CASRGGQGAPTEAFF. The V call is TRBV28, the J call TRBJ1-1; 12 nucleotides line up with TRBD1. This CDR3 is built from 15 residues. Unmatched junction bases numbered 6, after V lost 6 bases and J lost 4 bases. The germline V gene has CDR1 MDHEN and CDR2 SYDVKM.

The chain couples TRBV5-4 to TRBJ2-7; D is possibly TRBD1 (6 bases). CDR1 is SGHNT and CDR2 is YYREEE in the germline V gene (reference sequence). V was clipped by 0 bases and J by 7 bases, with 14 bases between them. This CDR3 contains 14 residues. In DNA, the CDR3 is TGTGCCAGCAGCTTGGAAAACAGGGTTGGGGAGCAGTACTTC. Translated, it gives CASSLENRVGEQYF.

V gene TRBV27 combines with J gene TRBJ2-7; the match to TRBD2 covers 7 bases. The V gene end was trimmed by 3 bases and the J gene end by 0 bases; junction bases not matched to a gene: 14. The length of the CDR3 is 18 residues. Germline-derived CDR1 and CDR2 are MNHEY and SMNVEV (reference sequence). As DNA, the CDR3 is TGTGCCAGCAGTTTTTCGTATTCCAGCGGGACTCGCTCCTACGAGCAGTACTTC. This gives the protein CASSFSYSSGTRSYEQYF.

The chain joins TRBV2 to TRBJ1-2; 7 bases map to TRBD1. V shed 6 bases and J 4 bases; nucleotides not matched to a gene: 5. Germline CDR1 reads SNHLY; CDR2 reads FYNNEI. The length of the CDR3 is 13 residues. The CDR3 nucleotides read TGTGCCAGCAGGGAGGGGGCGGTCTATGGCTACACCTTC. This encodes CASREGAVYGYTF.

V usage is TRBV7-9 and J usage is TRBJ1-4; weak D call: TRBD1 (6 bases). The CDR3 is made up of 15 amino acids. Deletions cut 2 bases from V and 2 bases from J, with 9 bases between. Per germline, CDR1 SEHNR and CDR2 FQNEAQ (reference sequence). The CDR3 sequence: CASSLRGATNEKLFF. CDR3 nucleotides: TGTGCCAGCAGCTTACGGGGGGCTACTAATGAAAAACTGTTTTTT.

The V call is TRBV5-1, the J call TRBJ1-5; D unclear. Trimming removed 0 bases from V and 1 base from J, with 8 bases in between. The CDR3 totals 15 residues. Looked up from germline, CDR1 is SGHRS and CDR2 is YFSETQ. CDR3 in amino acids: CASSLVAGSNQPQHF. The DNA of the CDR3 is TGCGCCAGCAGCTTGGTTGCCGGGAGCAATCAGCCCCAGCATTTT.

The rearrangement joins TRBV24-1 to TRBJ1-2; a possible D gene is TRBD1 (6 bases). There are 16 residues in the CDR3. Looked up from germline, CDR1 is KGHDR and CDR2 is SFDVKD. Trimming took 7 bases from V and 0 from J, leaving 17 bases between them. DNA of the CDR3: TGTGCCACCAGGAAGGCCCCCGGACAGCCTAACTATGGCTACACCTTC. Its protein product is CATRKAPGQPNYGYTF.

This clone was seen many times. The gene calls are TRBV30 and TRBJ2-5; 8 bases are shared with TRBD2. The CDR3 consists of 14 residues. Germline V gene data show CDR1 as GTSNPN and CDR2 as SVGIG (reference sequence). V shed 2 bases and J 5 bases; nucleotides not matched to a gene: 7. CDR3 sequence: CAWSRGGGGETQYF. Written as DNA, the CDR3 is TGTGCCTGGAGTCGGGGGGGAGGAGGGGAGACCCAGTACTTC. Full variable domain (missing parts from reference TRBV30 and TRBJ2-5): SQTIHQWPATLVQPVGSPLSLECTVEGTSNPNLYWYRQAAGRGLQLLFYSVGIGQISSEVPQNLSASRPQDRQFILSSKKLLLSDSGFYLCAWSRGGGGETQYFGPGTRLLVL.

The V call is TRBV11-2, the J call TRBJ1-6, with 7 nucleotides matching TRBD1. CDR1 and CDR2 from the germline V gene are SGHAT and FQNNGV. With 5 bases clipped from V and 8 bases from J, the junction kept 6 bases outside the gene matches. The CDR3 contains 14 residues. The CDR3 DNA reads as TGTGCCAGCAGCGAGACAGGGTTGGATTCACCCCTCCACTTT. This translates into CASSETGLDSPLHF.

The rearrangement links TRBV19 to TRBJ2-1, with D perhaps matching TRBD2 (5 bases). Germline CDR1 reads LNHDA; CDR2 reads SQIVND (reference sequence). This CDR3 has 18 residues. V was pared by 5 bases and J by 4 bases, with 24 bases between. In nucleotides, the CDR3 is TGTGCCAGTAGTGTGACTGGTATCGGGATGGGTTTTTACAATGAGCAGTTCTTC. This gives the protein CASSVTGIGMGFYNEQFF.

The chain links TRBV10-1 to TRBJ2-7, with D unresolved. V dropped 9 bases and J dropped 3 bases, with 12 bases sitting between them. Germline V gene lookup returns CDR1 WNHNN and CDR2 SYGVQD (reference sequence). The CDR3 has 12 residues. The CDR3 reads CARYRHLYEQYF. The CDR3, as DNA: TGCGCCAGGTATAGACATCTCTACGAGCAGTACTTC.

The genes are TRBV3-1 (or the pseudogene TRBV3-2) and TRBJ2-1, with TRBD2 as a possible D gene (5 bases). Trimming removed 0 bases from V and 8 bases from J, with 8 bases in between. Germline loops: CDR1 LGHDT, CDR2 YNNKEL (reference sequence). CDR3 length: 13 residues. The CDR3 DNA sequence: TGTGCCAGCAGCCAAGATCGAGGGTATGAGCAGTTCTTC. Protein sequence: CASSQDRGYEQFF.

The rearrangement links TRBV27 to TRBJ2-7; 13 nucleotides line up with TRBD2. V lost 9 bases, J lost 0 bases, and 8 bases stayed unmatched. This CDR3 is 16 amino acids long. CDR1 and CDR2 from the germline V gene are MNHEY and SMNVEV (reference sequence). The CDR3 region has the DNA TGTGCCAGTAAGGGACTAGCGGGAACGAGCTCCTACGAGCAGTACTTC. It yields the protein CASKGLAGTSSYEQYF.

J is TRBJ1-2 and V is TRBV25-1; possible D gene TRBD1, 6 bases. Germline CDR1 MGHDK, CDR2 SYGVNS. V lost 7 bases, J lost 4 bases, and 7 bases lay in between. The CDR3 has 11 residues. In nucleotides, the CDR3 is TGTGCCAGCACCAGGGGCTATGGCTACACCTTC. Translated, it gives CASTRGYGYTF.

The chain combines TRBV5-1 with TRBJ2-1; 16 bases are a match to TRBD2. Germline V gene lookup returns CDR1 SGHRS and CDR2 YFSETQ. This CDR3 has 19 residues. V was pared by 0 bases and J by 7 bases, with 10 bases of the junction left unmatched. Here the CDR3 reads CASSLVGGTSGRVGNEQFF. CDR3 in DNA: TGCGCCAGCAGCTTGGTTGGCGGGACTAGCGGGAGGGTGGGGAATGAGCAGTTCTTC.

J is TRBJ1-6 and V is TRBV9; possibly TRBD1 for D (5 bases). Germline values: CDR1 SGDLS, CDR2 YYNGEE. The ends were cut back, 3 bases at V and 0 bases at J, with 10 bases in the middle. The CDR3 sequence is 16 residues long. The CDR3 region is CASSGGQSSYNSPLHF. The CDR3 region has the DNA TGTGCCAGCAGCGGGGGCCAGAGCTCCTATAATTCACCCCTCCACTTT.

The V call is TRBV7-2, the J call TRBJ2-2; maybe TRBD2 (6 bases). The CDR3 is 15 amino acids. V was cut by 2 bases and J by 2 bases, with 9 bases left in between. Germline V gives CDR1 SGHTA, CDR2 FQGNSA. The CDR3 sequence is CASSLTSSNTGELFF. In nucleotides, the CDR3 is TGTGCCAGCAGCTTAACTAGCTCAAACACCGGGGAGCTGTTTTTT.

The chain carries TRBV5-5 and TRBJ1-4; unclear D gene. V gave up 5 bases and J gave up 0 bases, with 11 bases separating them. Germline values: CDR1 SGHKS, CDR2 YYEKEE (reference sequence). CDR3 length: 15 residues. CDR3 DNA: TGTGCCAGCAGTACGCAGGCCGCAACTAATGAAAAACTGTTTTTT. Translated: CASSTQAATNEKLFF.

The chain recombines TRBV5-6 with TRBJ1-2; the match to TRBD1 covers 10 bases. From germline, CDR1 is SGHDT and CDR2 YYEEEE. The CDR3 consists of 14 residues. With 5 bases clipped from V and 4 bases from J, the junction kept 5 bases outside the gene matches. The CDR3 here is CASRFGQGGYGYTF. The CDR3 region has the DNA TGTGCCAGCAGGTTCGGACAGGGGGGCTATGGCTACACCTTC.

This sequence joins TRBV3-1 (or the pseudogene TRBV3-2) and TRBJ2-5; 14 bases are a match to TRBD2. The germline CDR1 and CDR2 sequences are LGHDT and YNNKEL (reference sequence). The V segment lost 4 bases and the J segment 4 bases; nucleotides outside the gene matches: 2. This CDR3 comprises 15 residues. CDR3 residues: CASSLGLAGAETQYF. The CDR3 nucleotides are TGTGCCAGCAGCCTGGGACTAGCGGGAGCAGAGACCCAGTACTTC.

V gene TRBV6-1 combines with J gene TRBJ1-4; D possibly corresponds to TRBD1 (5 bases). V lost 3 bases and J lost 7, with 9 bases in between. Germline CDR1 MNHNS, CDR2 SASEGT. The CDR3 is 13 amino acids. The CDR3 protein is CASSETVGEKLFF. For the CDR3, the DNA is TGTGCCAGCAGTGAGACAGTCGGTGAAAAACTGTTTTTT.

This clone was detected a few times. The chain couples TRBV6-4 to TRBJ2-3, with 9 bases lining up with TRBD2. This CDR3 has 15 residues. Per germline, CDR1 MRHNA and CDR2 SNTAGT. After removal of 3 bases from V and 4 bases from J, the junction contained 5 bases not matched to a gene. Written as DNA, the CDR3 is TGTGCCAGCAGTGAAATAGCGGGAGTCCCAGATACGCAGTATTTT. Translating it yields CASSEIAGVPDTQYF.

V gene TRBV7-6 combines with J gene TRBJ2-2; D is ambiguous. The CDR3 has 14 amino acids. Trimming left V 2 bases short and J 4 bases short, with 8 bases between. Germline lookup yields CDR1 SGHVS and CDR2 FNYEAQ. The CDR3 region has the DNA TGTGCCAGCAGCTTATATTTCGGCACCGGGGAGCTGTTTTTT. Protein: CASSLYFGTGELFF.

V usage is TRBV7-2 and J usage is TRBJ1-3; 7 positions agree with TRBD1. V was clipped by 4 bases and J by 0 bases; unmatched bases: 12. Per the germline V gene, CDR1 is SGHTA and CDR2 is FQGNSA. The CDR3 totals 18 residues. CDR3 DNA sequence: TGTGCCAGCAGCTCAACAGGGGAAAGGAGGGGCTCTGGAAACACCATATATTTT. Translating gives CASSSTGERRGSGNTIYF.

The CDR3 spells CASSIRGLPYEQYF. The CDR3 bases are TGTGCCAGCAGTATCAGAGGGCTACCCTACGAGCAGTACTTC. This chain uses TRBV5-6 with TRBJ2-7; D may be TRBD2 (5 bases). V was clipped by 5 bases and J by 2 bases, with 14 bases between them. The CDR3 is made up of 14 amino acids. Germline-derived CDR1 and CDR2 are SGHDT and YYEEEE.

V usage is TRBV7-3 and J usage is TRBJ2-2, with D tentatively TRBD2 (6 bases). The CDR3 totals 13 residues. The germline V gene has CDR1 SGHTA and CDR2 FQGTGA. Trimming pared 3 bases from V and 7 bases from J, leaving 9 bases between. In DNA form, the CDR3 reads TGTGCCAGCAGCTTCGGGACTTACGGGGAGCTGTTTTTT. Its translation: CASSFGTYGELFF. Full variable domain (rest looked up from reference TRBV7-3 and TRBJ2-2): GAGVSQTPSNKVTEKGKYVELRCDPISGHTALYWYRQSLGQGPEFLIYFQGTGAADDSGLPNDRFFAVRPEGSVSTLKIQRTERGDSAVYLCASSFGTYGELFFGEGSRLTVL.

The V call is TRBV3-1 (or the pseudogene TRBV3-2), the J call TRBJ1-2, with 9 bases identical to TRBD1. Germline CDR1 LGHDT, CDR2 YNNKEL (reference sequence). V was clipped by 2 bases and J by 4 bases; unmatched bases: 5. The CDR3 has 15 amino acids. This chain's CDR3 is CASSQSGQGSYGYTF. For the CDR3, the DNA is TGTGCCAGCAGCCAATCGGGACAGGGTAGCTATGGCTACACCTTC.

The chain joins TRBV28 to TRBJ1-2; 7 positions match TRBD1. Per the germline V gene, CDR1 is MDHEN and CDR2 is SYDVKM. The CDR3 has 14 residues. V gave up 7 bases and J gave up 1 base; unmatched junction bases: 6. CDR3 amino acids: CASTSGTVNYGYTF. CDR3 DNA sequence: TGTGCCAGCACCTCAGGGACAGTTAACTATGGCTACACCTTC.

As regards this clone: This same CDR3 is encoded by further DNA sequences in the sample. The chain recombines TRBV3-1 (or the pseudogene TRBV3-2) with TRBJ2-7, with no clear D. With 1 base removed from V and 6 bases from J, the gap between germline ends came to 7 bases. The CDR3 consists of 12 residues. Germline V gives CDR1 LGHDT, CDR2 YNNKEL (reference sequence). CDR3 coding DNA: TGTGCCAGCAGCCAAGTTTCGTCCGAGCAGTACTTC. Amino acid sequence: CASSQVSSEQYF.

This clone was seen more than once but under ten times. The chain combines TRBV14 with TRBJ1-1; no firm D call. The CDR3 extends over 14 amino acids. V gave up 4 bases and J gave up 1 base, with 10 bases separating them. Looked up from germline, CDR1 is SGHDN and CDR2 is FVKESK. The CDR3 sequence: CASSLRWANTEAFF. CDR3 DNA: TGTGCCAGCAGCCTCCGATGGGCGAACACTGAAGCTTTCTTT.

V and J are TRBV4-1 and TRBJ1-1; TRBD1 is a possible D gene (5 bases). V was cut by 1 base and J by 11 bases, with 14 bases left in between. Germline loops: CDR1 MGHRA, CDR2 YSYEKL. The CDR3 runs to 13 residues. The CDR3 nucleotides read TGCGCCAGCAGCCAAGTTGAAGATAGGGGTGCTTTCTTT. Translating it yields CASSQVEDRGAFF.

The gene calls are TRBV3-1 (or the pseudogene TRBV3-2) and TRBJ1-1; TRBD1 aligns across 10 bases. V dropped 4 bases and J dropped 6; count of bases not matched to a gene: 8. Per the germline V gene, CDR1 is LGHDT and CDR2 is YNNKEL (reference sequence). The CDR3 covers 15 residues. This CDR3 is CASSRPGQGVAEAFF. CDR3 nucleotide sequence: TGTGCCAGCAGCCGGCCCGGACAGGGGGTTGCTGAAGCTTTCTTT.